Each of the 10 T cell receptor beta chains below was sequenced from the same sample in a study of cytomegalovirus exposure and HLA in healthy donors. Profiled with immunoSEQ multiplex PCR; TCRdb holds only in-frame clones, not every one. The table lists 150,000 to 200,000 clones, 81% of them singletons. The specimen was PBMCs. The receptors originated from a woman aged 25 to 45 in good health and CMV-seronegative.

The rearrangement links TRBV2 to TRBJ1-1; TRBD1 matches 8 bases. Germline CDR1 SNHLY, CDR2 FYNNEI. With V trimmed by 3 bases and J by 10 bases, 10 bases remained unmatched. The length of the CDR3 is 14 residues. The CDR3 protein is CASSDWQGAVVAFF. In DNA, the CDR3 is TGTGCCAGCAGTGACTGGCAGGGGGCAGTCGTAGCTTTCTTT. Complete variable domain (other parts from reference TRBV2 and TRBJ1-1): EPEVTQTPSHQVTQMGQEVILRCVPISNHLYFYWYRQILGQKVEFLVSFYNNEISEKSEIFDDQFSVERPDGSNFTLKIRSTKLEDSAMYFCASSDWQGAVVAFFGQGTRLTVV.

The chain carries TRBV4-1 and TRBJ2-1; D gene unclear. Germline assignment: CDR1 MGHRA and CDR2 YSYEKL. This CDR3 comprises 17 residues. V was clipped by 0 bases and J by 0 bases, with 12 bases between them. CDR3 residues: CASSQDLSALSYNEQFF. The CDR3 DNA reads TGCGCCAGCAGCCAAGATTTATCAGCGCTCTCCTACAATGAGCAGTTCTTC.

This chain uses TRBV5-6 with TRBJ1-2; the D gene is possibly TRBD1 (5 bases). CDR1 and CDR2 from the germline V gene are SGHDT and YYEEEE. CDR3 length: 12 residues. V lost 2 bases and J lost 8, with 10 bases in between. The DNA for the CDR3 is TGTGCCAGCAGCTTAAGACAGAACGGCTACACCTTC. Amino acid sequence: CASSLRQNGYTF.

V and J are TRBV30 and TRBJ1-5; the D is unclear. CDR3 length: 13 residues. Germline CDR1 reads GTSNPN; CDR2 reads SVGIG (reference sequence). Trimming removed 0 bases from V and 2 bases from J, with 5 bases in between. CDR3 sequence: CAWSVLGNQPQHF. CDR3 bases: TGTGCCTGGAGTGTTCTCGGCAATCAGCCCCAGCATTTT.

This clone has a single count. The V call is TRBV5-1, the J call TRBJ1-2, with 8 bases identical to TRBD1. V dropped 4 bases and J dropped 2; count of bases not matched to a gene: 4. There are 14 residues in the CDR3. Germline lookup yields CDR1 SGHRS and CDR2 YFSETQ. The CDR3: CASSMGQANYGYTF. CDR3 DNA: TGCGCCAGCAGCATGGGACAGGCGAACTATGGCTACACCTTC.

The chain is built from TRBV6-1 and TRBJ1-3, with no clear D. CDR1 MNHNS and CDR2 SASEGT come from the germline V gene. This CDR3 has 14 amino acids. V was clipped by 4 bases and J by 2 bases, with 9 bases between them. Here the CDR3 DNA reads TGTGCCAGCAGTGTAAGGAGAGCTGGAAACACCATATATTTT. Protein sequence: CASSVRRAGNTIYF.

The chain is built from TRBV10-2 and TRBJ2-7; 8 positions agree with TRBD1. V dropped 7 bases and J dropped 6; count of bases not matched to a gene: 8. Germline CDR1 is WSHSY and CDR2 is SAAADI. The CDR3 sequence is 13 residues long. CDR3 region: CASTPGGWSEQYF. CDR3 nucleotide sequence: TGCGCCAGCACCCCAGGGGGCTGGTCCGAGCAGTACTTC.

CDR3 loop: CASSVWLYLLRGQYF. The DNA of the CDR3 is TGTGCCAGCAGCGTATGGCTCTACCTCCTACGAGGGCAGTACTTC. The chain uses TRBV9 and TRBJ2-7; D is unclear. This CDR3 has 15 residues. Trimming left V 1 base short and J 9 bases short, with 20 bases between. Germline CDR1 and CDR2: SGDLS and YYNGEE.

This chain connects TRBV7-9 to TRBJ2-3, with D tentatively TRBD2 (6 bases). The CDR3 length is 16 residues. Per the germline V gene, CDR1 is SEHNR and CDR2 is FQNEAQ (reference sequence). The V gene lost 1 base and the J gene lost 4 bases, with 15 bases spanning the gap. CDR3 bases: TGTGCCAGCAGCTTAGTAACTAGCTTCGGTGCAGATACGCAGTATTTT. Translating it yields CASSLVTSFGADTQYF.

This clone was seen ten or more times. The V call is TRBV7-2, the J call TRBJ1-1, with D maybe TRBD1 (6 bases). V was trimmed by 0 bases and J by 0 bases, leaving 11 bases between them. The CDR3 consists of 16 residues. Germline CDR1 reads SGHTA; CDR2 reads FQGNSA. The CDR3 DNA is TGTGCCAGCAGCTTAGCGGGGGCCGGCATGAACACTGAAGCTTTCTTT. Amino acid sequence: CASSLAGAGMNTEAFF.